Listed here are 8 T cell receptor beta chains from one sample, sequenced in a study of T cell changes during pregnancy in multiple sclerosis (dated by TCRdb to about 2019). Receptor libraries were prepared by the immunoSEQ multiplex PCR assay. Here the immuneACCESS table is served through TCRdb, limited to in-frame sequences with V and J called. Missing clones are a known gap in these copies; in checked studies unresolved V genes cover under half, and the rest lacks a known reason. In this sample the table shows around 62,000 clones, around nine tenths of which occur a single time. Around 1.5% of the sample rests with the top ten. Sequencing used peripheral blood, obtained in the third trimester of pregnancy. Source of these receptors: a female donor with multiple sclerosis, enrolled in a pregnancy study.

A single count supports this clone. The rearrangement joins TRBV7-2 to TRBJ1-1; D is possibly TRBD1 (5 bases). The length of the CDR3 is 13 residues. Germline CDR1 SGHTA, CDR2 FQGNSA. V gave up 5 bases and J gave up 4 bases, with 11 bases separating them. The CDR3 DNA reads TGTGCCAGCAGCACCCAGGGTCTCACTGAAGCTTTCTTT. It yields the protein CASSTQGLTEAFF. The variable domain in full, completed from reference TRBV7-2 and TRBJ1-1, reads GAGVSQSPSNKVTEKGKDVELRCDPISGHTALYWYRQSLGQGLEFLIYFQGNSAPDKSGLPSDRFSAERTGGSVSTLTIQRTQQEDSAVYLCASSTQGLTEAFFGQGTRLTVV.

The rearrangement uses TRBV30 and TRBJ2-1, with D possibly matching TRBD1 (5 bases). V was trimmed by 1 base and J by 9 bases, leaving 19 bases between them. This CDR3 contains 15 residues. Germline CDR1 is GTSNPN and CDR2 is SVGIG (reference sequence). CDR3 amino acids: CAWSAMKSGFGEQFF. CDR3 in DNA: TGTGCCTGGAGTGCGATGAAGTCAGGGTTCGGTGAGCAGTTCTTC. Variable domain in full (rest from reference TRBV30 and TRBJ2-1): SQTIHQWPATLVQPVGSPLSLECTVEGTSNPNLYWYRQAAGRGLQLLFYSVGIGQISSEVPQNLSASRPQDRQFILSSKKLLLSDSGFYLCAWSAMKSGFGEQFFGPGTRLTVL.

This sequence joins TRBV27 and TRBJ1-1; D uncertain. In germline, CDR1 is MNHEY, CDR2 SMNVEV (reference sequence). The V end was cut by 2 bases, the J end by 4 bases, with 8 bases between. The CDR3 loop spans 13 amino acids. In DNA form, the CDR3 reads TGTGCCAGCAGTTTAGTCACGGGCACTGAAGCTTTCTTT. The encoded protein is CASSLVTGTEAFF.

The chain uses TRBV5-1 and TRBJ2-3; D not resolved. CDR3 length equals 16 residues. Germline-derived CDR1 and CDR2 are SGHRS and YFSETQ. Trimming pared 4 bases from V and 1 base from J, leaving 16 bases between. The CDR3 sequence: CASSPAFLSGTDTQYF. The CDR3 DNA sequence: TGCGCCAGCAGCCCAGCGTTCCTCTCGGGCACAGATACGCAGTATTTT.

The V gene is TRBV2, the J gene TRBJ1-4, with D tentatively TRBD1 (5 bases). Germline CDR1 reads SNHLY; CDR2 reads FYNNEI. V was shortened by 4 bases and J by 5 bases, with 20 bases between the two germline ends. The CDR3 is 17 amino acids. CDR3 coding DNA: TGTGCCAGCAGTGGGCAGGGCAGTTTGGTCCCAAATGAAAAACTGTTTTTT. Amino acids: CASSGQGSLVPNEKLFF. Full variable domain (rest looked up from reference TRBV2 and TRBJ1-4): EPEVTQTPSHQVTQMGQEVILRCVPISNHLYFYWYRQILGQKVEFLVSFYNNEISEKSEIFDDQFSVERPDGSNFTLKIRSTKLEDSAMYFCASSGQGSLVPNEKLFFGSGTQLSVL.

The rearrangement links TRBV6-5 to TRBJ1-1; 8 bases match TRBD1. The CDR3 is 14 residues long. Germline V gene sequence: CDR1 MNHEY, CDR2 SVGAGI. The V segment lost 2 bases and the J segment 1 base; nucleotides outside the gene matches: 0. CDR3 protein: CASSYQGANTEAFF. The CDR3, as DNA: TGTGCCAGCAGTTACCAGGGGGCGAACACTGAAGCTTTCTTT.

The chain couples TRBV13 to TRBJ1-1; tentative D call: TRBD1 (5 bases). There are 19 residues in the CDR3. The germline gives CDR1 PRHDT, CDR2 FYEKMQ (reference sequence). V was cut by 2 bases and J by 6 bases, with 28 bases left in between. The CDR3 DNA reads TGTGCCAGCAGCTTATTTTCTAGTGGGGCCGCTGTGATTGGGGCTGAAGCTTTCTTT. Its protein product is CASSLFSSGAAVIGAEAFF.

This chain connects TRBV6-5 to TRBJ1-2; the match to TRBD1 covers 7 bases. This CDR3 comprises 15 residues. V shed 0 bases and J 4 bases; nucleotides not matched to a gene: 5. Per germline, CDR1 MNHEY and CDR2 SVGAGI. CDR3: CASSYSYRGAYGYTF. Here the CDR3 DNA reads TGTGCCAGCAGTTACTCTTACAGGGGCGCCTATGGCTACACCTTC.